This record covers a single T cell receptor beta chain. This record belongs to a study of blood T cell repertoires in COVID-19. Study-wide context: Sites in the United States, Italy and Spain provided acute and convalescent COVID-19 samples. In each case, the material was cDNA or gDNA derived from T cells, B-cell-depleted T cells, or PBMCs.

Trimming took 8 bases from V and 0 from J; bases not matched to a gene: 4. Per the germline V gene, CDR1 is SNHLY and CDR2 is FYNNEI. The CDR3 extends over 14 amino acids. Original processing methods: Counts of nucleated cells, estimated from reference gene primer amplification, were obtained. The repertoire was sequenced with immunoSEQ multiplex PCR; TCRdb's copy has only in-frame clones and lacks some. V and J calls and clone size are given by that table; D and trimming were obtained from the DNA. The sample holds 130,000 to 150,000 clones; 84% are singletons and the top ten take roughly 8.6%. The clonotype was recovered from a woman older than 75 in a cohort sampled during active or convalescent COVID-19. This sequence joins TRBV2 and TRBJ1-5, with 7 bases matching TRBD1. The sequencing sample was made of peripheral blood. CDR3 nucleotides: TGTGCCAGCCGGGACAGCTATAGCAATCAGCCCCAGCATTTT. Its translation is CASRDSYSNQPQHF.